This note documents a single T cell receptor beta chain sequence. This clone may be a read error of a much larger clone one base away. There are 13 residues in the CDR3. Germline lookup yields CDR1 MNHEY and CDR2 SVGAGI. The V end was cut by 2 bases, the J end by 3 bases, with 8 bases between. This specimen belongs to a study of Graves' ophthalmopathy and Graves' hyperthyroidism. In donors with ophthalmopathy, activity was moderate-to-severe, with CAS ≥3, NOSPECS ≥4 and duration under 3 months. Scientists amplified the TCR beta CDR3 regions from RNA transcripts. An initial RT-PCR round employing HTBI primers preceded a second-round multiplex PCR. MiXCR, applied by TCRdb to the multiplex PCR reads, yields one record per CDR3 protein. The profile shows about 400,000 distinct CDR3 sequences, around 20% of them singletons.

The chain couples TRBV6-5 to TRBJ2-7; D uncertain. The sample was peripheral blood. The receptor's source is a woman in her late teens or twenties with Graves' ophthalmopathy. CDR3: CASSYARIYEQYF. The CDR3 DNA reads TGTGCCAGCAGTTACGCCAGGATCTACGAGCAGTACTTC.